Listed below are T cell receptor beta chains from one sample, sequenced in a study of response to subunit inactivated influenza vaccine. From the RT-PCR reads, TCRdb called clonotypes with MiXCR, one entry per CDR3 protein. The sample holds around 710,000 distinct CDR3 sequences, around 13% seen once. Source: PBMCs from blood, taken around 15 days before vaccination. These receptors were collected from a man aged 50-60 years who received an inactivated influenza vaccine. Both conserved end residues are part of each CDR3. The D gene is left open where the match is weak. Rows may omit the clone size; those that give it use once, few, many or a size class.

j_call clone_size d_call v_call cdr3_length cdr3_nt cdr3_aa
TRBJ2-5 few NA TRBV5-5 13 TGTGCCAGCAACCTCAGACCCGGAGAGACCCAGTACTTC CASNLRPGETQYF
TRBJ1-2 few TRBD1 TRBV28 14 TGTGCCAGCAGTGTAGGACAGGGGGCGTATGGCTACACCTTC CASSVGQGAYGYTF
TRBJ2-1 many TRBD2 TRBV29-1 14 TGCAGCGTTGTGGCGGGAGTCGTCTACAATGAGCAGTTCTTC CSVVAGVVYNEQFF
TRBJ1-5 few NA TRBV4-2 16 TGTGCCAGCAGTCCCGAGGCGGCGCTAGGGCTCGGGCCCCAGCATTTT CASSPEAALGLGPQHF
TRBJ2-1 NA TRBD1 TRBV20-1 14 TGCAGTGCCCCTACAGGGGGATCCTACAATGAGCAGTTCTTC CSAPTGGSYNEQFF
TRBJ2-1 NA NA TRBV2 18 TGTGCCAGCATCCCAACCAGCCCGGCAGGGGACTCCTACAATGAGCAGTTCTTC CASIPTSPAGDSYNEQFF
TRBJ2-3 few TRBD2 TRBV7-6 16 TGTGCCAGCAGCTTAGGCTCGGGCGGGGGGTCAGATACGCAGTATTTT CASSLGSGGGSDTQYF
TRBJ1-2 NA NA TRBV4-1 14 TGCGCCAGCAGCCAAACTTTTATGGGCTATGGCTACACCTTC CASSQTFMGYGYTF
TRBJ2-1 NA TRBD1 TRBV30 16 TGTGCCTTTACACGTACCGGGACAGGGCCCTACAATGAGCAGTTCTTC CAFTRTGTGPYNEQFF
TRBJ2-7 few TRBD1 TRBV6-5 16 TGTGCCAGCAGTTACTGGTCCGGGACAGAGGGGTCTGAGCAGTACTTC CASSYWSGTEGSEQYF
TRBJ2-3 few TRBD1 TRBV7-6 16 TGTGCCAGCAGCTCGACCCTCGGACAGGGGACAGATACGCAGTATTTT CASSSTLGQGTDTQYF
TRBJ1-2 few NA TRBV4-3 19 TGCGCCAGCAGCCAAGATTGGCAGTCGATCGAGTCCGTTAACTATGGCTACACCTTC CASSQDWQSIESVNYGYTF
TRBJ2-5 many NA TRBV10-2 13 TGCGCCAGCAGAAGGGGCTATCAAGAGACCCAGTACTTC CASRRGYQETQYF
TRBJ1-2 NA TRBD1 TRBV6-1 17 TGTGCCAGCAGCGAAGGGACAGGGGGGATGACTTTTTATGGCTACACCTTC CASSEGTGGMTFYGYTF
TRBJ1-1 NA NA TRBV28 12 TGTGCCAGCAGCCCTACAGGGAGTCACGCTTTCTTT CASSPTGSHAFF
TRBJ2-7 many TRBD1 TRBV28 14 TGTGCCAGCAGTACCGGGACAGGGTACTACGAGCAGTACTTC CASSTGTGYYEQYF
TRBJ2-1 NA NA TRBV4-1 14 TGCGCCAGCAGCCACAGCCATCTCCCCAATGAGCAGTTCTTC CASSHSHLPNEQFF
TRBJ1-3 few NA TRBV4-1 16 TGCGCCAGCAGCCAAGCACTCGGGACCTCTGGAAACACCATATATTTT CASSQALGTSGNTIYF
TRBJ2-7 many TRBD1 TRBV12-3/TRBV12-4 13 TGTGCCAGCAGTCCAGGACAGGGGAGGGAGCAGTACTTC CASSPGQGREQYF
TRBJ2-1 many NA TRBV4-3 15 TGCGCCAGCAGCCAAACAGAGAGCTCCTACAATGAGCAGTTCTTC CASSQTESSYNEQFF
TRBJ2-7 NA NA TRBV28 12 TGTGCCAGCAGTAACCCGGCCCTCCTTATAGACTTC CASSNPALLIDF
TRBJ2-1 NA TRBD2 TRBV7-3 17 TGTGCCAGCAGCTTAAAGTCTAGCGGGACGTCCTACAATGAGCAGTTCTTC CASSLKSSGTSYNEQFF
TRBJ2-3 few TRBD2 TRBV6-5 17 TGTGCCAGCAGTTACTCGGGACTAGCGGGATCCTGGGATACGCAGTATTTT CASSYSGLAGSWDTQYF
TRBJ1-2 NA NA TRBV4-3 16 TGCGCCAGCAGCCAAGAGGCGAGGACTTGGAACTATGGCTACACCTTC CASSQEARTWNYGYTF
TRBJ2-3 few NA TRBV9 14 TGTGCCAGCACCGCAGGTGGCACCTCAGATACGCAGTATTTT CASTAGGTSDTQYF
TRBJ2-7 NA TRBD1 TRBV10-1 14 TGCGCCAGCAGTGCCGGGACAGGGGGCTTCGAGCAGTACTTC CASSAGTGGFEQYF
TRBJ2-7 NA NA TRBV20-1 15 TGCAGTGCTAGAGGGGAACAGGGGGGGGCCTACGAGCAGTACTTC CSARGEQGGAYEQYF
TRBJ2-5 many TRBD2 TRBV6-1 14 TGTGCCAGCAGTAAAACTAGCGGATGGGAGACCCAGTACTTC CASSKTSGWETQYF
TRBJ2-2 NA NA TRBV10-3 16 TGTGCCATCAGTGATAAAGCGGAGGTTTGGACCGGGGAGCTGTTTTTT CAISDKAEVWTGELFF
TRBJ2-3 NA TRBD2 TRBV7-2 16 TGTGCCAGCAGCCAGGGGTCGGCGGGGGGGCAAGATACGCAGTATTTT CASSQGSAGGQDTQYF
TRBJ2-7 few NA TRBV20-1 14 TGCAGTGCTAGAGAGGGAGCCGTCTCCTACGAGCAGTACTTC CSAREGAVSYEQYF
TRBJ1-4 NA NA TRBV15 17 TGTGCCACCAGCAGAGATCTGCCGCAGGTAGTTAATGAAAAACTGTTTTTT CATSRDLPQVVNEKLFF
TRBJ2-1 few TRBD2 TRBV4-1 16 TGCGCCAGCAGCCAAGATCCGGACCCGGGGGGGTCTGAGCAGTTCTTC CASSQDPDPGGSEQFF
TRBJ1-4 many TRBD1 TRBV7-9 14 TGTGCCAGCAGCTCGACAGGGGGCCGGGAAAAACTGTTTTTT CASSSTGGREKLFF
TRBJ2-3 NA NA TRBV12-3/TRBV12-4 14 TGTGCCAGCAGTTTAAGTAGCGGCTCAGATACGCAGTATTTT CASSLSSGSDTQYF
TRBJ2-3 NA NA TRBV20-1 14 TGCAGTGCTAGTCGGACAAAGAGCACAGATACGCAGTATTTT CSASRTKSTDTQYF
TRBJ2-1 NA NA TRBV4-1 15 TGCGCCAGCAGCCCCGGGGAGAGCTCCTACAATGAGCAGTTCTTC CASSPGESSYNEQFF
TRBJ2-7 few NA TRBV5-5 16 TGTGCCAGCAGGAACCCTTTCCGGGGAAGCTCCTACGAGCAGTACTTC CASRNPFRGSSYEQYF
TRBJ2-3 NA NA TRBV5-1 14 TGCGCCAGCGGTAACACCGCCCGAGGGGATACGCAGTATTTT CASGNTARGDTQYF
TRBJ2-3 NA TRBD2 TRBV7-9 15 TGTGCCAGCACCTCAACTAGCGGAAGGACAGATACGCAGTATTTT CASTSTSGRTDTQYF
TRBJ2-2 many NA TRBV6-5 13 TGTGCCAGCAGTTCGCAGGGCCCCGGGGAGCTGTTTTTT CASSSQGPGELFF